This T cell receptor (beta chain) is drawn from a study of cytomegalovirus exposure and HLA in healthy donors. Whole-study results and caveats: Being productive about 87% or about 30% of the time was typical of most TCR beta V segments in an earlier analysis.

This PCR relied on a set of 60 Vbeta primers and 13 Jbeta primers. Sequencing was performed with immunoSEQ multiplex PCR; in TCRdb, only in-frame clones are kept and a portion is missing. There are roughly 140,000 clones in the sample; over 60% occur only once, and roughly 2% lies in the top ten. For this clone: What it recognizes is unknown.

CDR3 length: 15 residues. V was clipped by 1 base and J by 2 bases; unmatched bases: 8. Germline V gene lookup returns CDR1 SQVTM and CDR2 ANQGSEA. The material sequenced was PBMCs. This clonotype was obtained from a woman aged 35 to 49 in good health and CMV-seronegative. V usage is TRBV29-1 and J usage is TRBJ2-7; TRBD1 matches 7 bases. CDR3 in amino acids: CSVEGPQGPPYEQYF. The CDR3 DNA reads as TGCAGCGTTGAAGGCCCACAGGGGCCCCCCTACGAGCAGTACTTC.